This is a list of T cell receptor beta chains from one sample in a study of T-cell reconstitution after alpha-beta-depleted transplantation in children. From the PCR reads, TCRdb called clonotypes with MiXCR, one entry per CDR3 protein. The sample carries about 600,000 distinct CDR3 sequences, under 15% recorded once. Here the sequenced sample was PBMCs, mostly from graft donor cells, taken 360 days after TCRalphabeta/CD19-depleted stem cell transplant. These receptors were taken from a male patient under 18 who had a stem cell transplant for acute myeloid leukemia, so the T cells may come from the graft donor. CDR3s include the opening cysteine and the closing phenylalanine or tryptophan. A D gene is named only where the DNA matches it firmly. Clone size appears in some rows only: once, few, many, or a class for an expanded clone.

CDR3: CSALGHRYYEQYF
DNA: TGCAGTGCTCTCGGGCACAGATACTACGAGCAGTACTTC
D: .
V: TRBV20-1
length: 13
J: TRBJ2-7
size: .

CDR3: CAARSGTGGPGELFF
DNA: TGTGCCGCGAGGTCCGGGACAGGGGGCCCCGGGGAGCTGTTTTTT
D: TRBD1
V: TRBV10-3
length: 15
J: TRBJ2-2
size: .

CDR3: CAISDQGGETQYF
DNA: TGTGCCATCAGTGATCAGGGCGGGGAGACCCAGTACTTC
D: .
V: TRBV10-3
length: 13
J: TRBJ2-5
size: few

CDR3: CATSDPGQGFINEQFF
DNA: TGTGCCACCAGTGATCCCGGACAGGGGTTTATAAATGAGCAGTTCTTC
D: TRBD1
V: TRBV24-1
length: 16
J: TRBJ2-1
size: few

CDR3: CSAIRTSGINEQFF
DNA: TGCAGTGCCATAAGGACTAGCGGGATCAATGAGCAGTTCTTC
D: TRBD2
V: TRBV20-1
length: 14
J: TRBJ2-1
size: many

CDR3: CATSREASGGEETQYF
DNA: TGTGCCACCAGCAGAGAGGCTAGCGGGGGAGAAGAGACCCAGTACTTC
D: TRBD2
V: TRBV15
length: 16
J: TRBJ2-5
size: many

CDR3: CASSSTSGRDQFF
DNA: TGTGCCAGTAGTTCGACTAGCGGGAGGGACCAGTTCTTC
D: TRBD2
V: TRBV19
length: 13
J: TRBJ2-1
size: .

CDR3: CASSWGGGDTEAFF
DNA: TGTGCCAGCAGTTGGGGGGGAGGGGATACTGAAGCTTTCTTT
D: .
V: TRBV28
length: 14
J: TRBJ1-1
size: few

CDR3: CASSLGGRLAGAVEQYF
DNA: TGTGCCAGCAGCTTGGGGGGACGGCTAGCGGGAGCAGTCGAGCAGTACTTC
D: TRBD2
V: TRBV7-2
length: 17
J: TRBJ2-7
size: once

CDR3: CASTGQSYNEQFF
DNA: TGTGCCAGTACAGGCCAATCCTACAATGAGCAGTTCTTC
D: .
V: TRBV19
length: 13
J: TRBJ2-1
size: .

CDR3: CASRSPGQRFGSPLHF
DNA: TGTGCCAGCAGGTCTCCGGGACAGCGGTTTGGTTCACCCCTCCACTTT
D: TRBD1
V: TRBV28
length: 16
J: TRBJ1-6
size: few

CDR3: CASSLTGTSLYNEQFF
DNA: TGTGCCAGCAGTTTAACCGGGACTAGCCTCTACAATGAGCAGTTCTTC
D: TRBD2
V: TRBV7-6
length: 16
J: TRBJ2-1
size: many

CDR3: CASSYWTRTAKNIQYF
DNA: TGTGCCAGCAGTTACTGGACTAGAACAGCCAAAAACATTCAGTACTTC
D: TRBD2
V: TRBV6-2/TRBV6-3
length: 16
J: TRBJ2-4
size: few

CDR3: CASSKGQRRLNTEAFF
DNA: TGTGCCAGCAGTAAGGGACAGCGTAGATTGAACACTGAAGCTTTCTTT
D: TRBD1
V: TRBV28
length: 16
J: TRBJ1-1
size: few

CDR3: CATSRVVGLGAGEQFF
DNA: TGTGCCACCAGCAGAGTGGTTGGGCTAGGGGCTGGTGAGCAGTTCTTC
D: .
V: TRBV15
length: 16
J: TRBJ2-1
size: .

CDR3: CASSLSSPGLAKSTDTQYF
DNA: TGTGCCAGCAGTTTATCGTCACCGGGACTAGCGAAAAGCACAGATACGCAGTATTTT
D: TRBD2
V: TRBV27
length: 19
J: TRBJ2-3
size: few

CDR3: CASSVSPGQGINEQFF
DNA: TGTGCCAGCAGCGTCTCGCCGGGACAGGGAATCAATGAGCAGTTCTTC
D: TRBD1
V: TRBV9
length: 16
J: TRBJ2-1
size: many

CDR3: CATSRVSGSGLAGGLPYEQYF
DNA: TGTGCCACCAGCAGAGTTTCGGGCTCGGGACTAGCGGGAGGGCTCCCCTACGAGCAGTACTTC
D: TRBD2
V: TRBV15
length: 21
J: TRBJ2-7
size: .

CDR3: CASRLQGTGELFF
DNA: TGTGCCAGCAGGCTCCAGGGAACCGGGGAGCTGTTTTTT
D: .
V: TRBV28
length: 13
J: TRBJ2-2
size: .

CDR3: CATSDFRGDQPQHF
DNA: TGTGCCACCAGTGATTTCAGGGGGGATCAGCCCCAGCATTTT
D: TRBD1
V: TRBV24-1
length: 14
J: TRBJ1-5
size: few

CDR3: CSVDNGGGETQYF
DNA: TGCAGCGTTGATAACGGGGGGGGAGAGACCCAGTACTTC
D: TRBD2
V: TRBV29-1
length: 13
J: TRBJ2-5
size: .

CDR3: CSVPRQGGHEQFF
DNA: TGCAGCGTTCCTAGACAGGGCGGCCATGAGCAGTTCTTC
D: TRBD1
V: TRBV29-1
length: 13
J: TRBJ2-1
size: many

CDR3: CAIKLNGQETQYF
DNA: TGTGCCATCAAGCTTAACGGACAAGAGACCCAGTACTTC
D: .
V: TRBV10-3
length: 13
J: TRBJ2-5
size: .

CDR3: CASSLSGRGSEQYF
DNA: TGTGCCAGCAGCCTTAGCGGGAGAGGCTCCGAGCAGTACTTC
D: TRBD2
V: TRBV7-2
length: 14
J: TRBJ2-7
size: few

CDR3: CASSRTGGEETQYF
DNA: TGCGCCAGCAGCAGGACAGGGGGAGAAGAGACCCAGTACTTC
D: TRBD1
V: TRBV5-1
length: 14
J: TRBJ2-5
size: many

CDR3: CASSWGPPSNQPQHF
DNA: TGTGCCAGCAGCTGGGGGCCCCCTAGCAATCAGCCCCAGCATTTT
D: .
V: TRBV7-9
length: 15
J: TRBJ1-5
size: few

CDR3: CASSVGLAFDNTEAFF
DNA: TGTGCCAGCAGCGTAGGGTTAGCGTTTGACAACACTGAAGCTTTCTTT
D: .
V: TRBV9
length: 16
J: TRBJ1-1
size: few

CDR3: CASSLYRAGAFF
DNA: TGTGCCAGCAGTTTATACCGGGCCGGGGCTTTCTTT
D: .
V: TRBV6-2/TRBV6-3
length: 12
J: TRBJ1-1
size: many

CDR3: CASSLILGLAYEQYF
DNA: TGTGCCAGCAGCTTGATCCTCGGACTTGCCTACGAGCAGTACTTC
D: .
V: TRBV7-2
length: 15
J: TRBJ2-7
size: .

CDR3: CSVVGTYYEQYF
DNA: TGCAGCGTTGTGGGGACATACTACGAGCAGTACTTC
D: .
V: TRBV29-1
length: 12
J: TRBJ2-7
size: once

CDR3: CASSHPMTANTEAFF
DNA: TGCGCCAGCAGCCACCCTATGACTGCGAACACTGAAGCTTTCTTT
D: .
V: TRBV4-1
length: 15
J: TRBJ1-1
size: .

CDR3: CASSLNGQVNTEAFF
DNA: TGTGCCAGTAGCCTAAATGGACAGGTTAACACTGAAGCTTTCTTT
D: TRBD1
V: TRBV19
length: 15
J: TRBJ1-1
size: few

CDR3: CASSPGGGLAGGPGYNEQFF
DNA: TGTGCCAGCTCACCCGGTGGAGGACTAGCGGGAGGGCCGGGCTACAATGAGCAGTTCTTC
D: TRBD2
V: TRBV18
length: 20
J: TRBJ2-1
size: few

CDR3: CSAGGHLAGGDTGELFF
DNA: TGCAGCGCCGGGGGGCATTTAGCGGGAGGAGACACCGGGGAGCTGTTTTTT
D: TRBD2
V: TRBV29-1
length: 17
J: TRBJ2-2
size: .

CDR3: CASSLGQLAGVLLAQYF
DNA: TGTGCCAGCAGCTTAGGGCAACTAGCGGGAGTTCTTTTGGCCCAGTACTTC
D: TRBD2
V: TRBV7-2
length: 17
J: TRBJ2-5
size: .

CDR3: CASSYSSGTRTYEQYF
DNA: TGTGCCAGCAGTTACTCCTCGGGGACTAGAACCTACGAGCAGTACTTC
D: TRBD2
V: TRBV6-5
length: 16
J: TRBJ2-7
size: few

CDR3: CSAEGLAGGRQETQYF
DNA: TGCAGTGCTGAGGGACTAGCGGGAGGTCGGCAAGAGACCCAGTACTTC
D: TRBD2
V: TRBV20-1
length: 16
J: TRBJ2-5
size: few

CDR3: CASSSPLAGELFF
DNA: TGTGCCAGCAGCTCACCTCTGGCCGGGGAGCTGTTTTTT
D: .
V: TRBV6-1
length: 13
J: TRBJ2-2
size: many

CDR3: CSVGGGPSVAFF
DNA: TGCAGCGTTGGAGGGGGACCCTCCGTAGCTTTCTTT
D: .
V: TRBV29-1
length: 12
J: TRBJ1-1
size: many

CDR3: CASSQDFLAYNEQFF
DNA: TGCGCCAGCAGCCAAGATTTTCTAGCCTACAATGAGCAGTTCTTC
D: .
V: TRBV4-3
length: 15
J: TRBJ2-1
size: .

CDR3: CASSLWQGTEDEQFF
DNA: TGCGCCAGCAGCTTGTGGCAGGGTACCGAAGATGAGCAGTTCTTC
D: .
V: TRBV5-1
length: 15
J: TRBJ2-1
size: many

CDR3: CASSLDRVSYNEQFF
DNA: TGTGCCAGCAGCCTTGACAGGGTCTCCTACAATGAGCAGTTCTTC
D: TRBD1
V: TRBV7-2
length: 15
J: TRBJ2-1
size: many

CDR3: CSAQLEHLSSYEQYF
DNA: TGCAGTGCCCAACTCGAGCACTTAAGCTCCTACGAGCAGTACTTC
D: .
V: TRBV20-1
length: 15
J: TRBJ2-7
size: many

CDR3: CASSRGRVESTDTQYF
DNA: TGTGCCAGCAGCAGGGGGCGGGTTGAAAGCACAGATACGCAGTATTTT
D: TRBD1
V: TRBV28
length: 16
J: TRBJ2-3
size: .

CDR3: CASSHQVGAVGSYEQYF
DNA: TGTGCCAGCAGCCATCAAGTAGGGGCGGTGGGGTCCTACGAGCAGTACTTC
D: .
V: TRBV11-2
length: 17
J: TRBJ2-7
size: .

CDR3: CSVLRIVGETQYF
DNA: TGCAGCGTCCTACGCATCGTGGGGGAGACCCAGTACTTC
D: .
V: TRBV29-1
length: 13
J: TRBJ2-5
size: many

CDR3: CATSDGQGPSGNTIYF
DNA: TGTGCCACCAGTGATGGACAGGGCCCATCCGGAAACACCATATATTTT
D: TRBD1
V: TRBV24-1
length: 16
J: TRBJ1-3
size: few